This TCR beta chain appears in the sequencing data of a study of T cells after yellow fever vaccination. Study background: Those fractions that held only low numbers of cells were prepared using the SMART-Seq v4 Ultra Low Input RNA kit.

The V end was cut by 10 bases, the J end by 7 bases, with 17 bases between. The CDR3 runs 13 residues. Regarding this clonotype: Antigen: not known.

Findings and caveats of the study: Most clones from primary vaccination were detected again post-booster (approximately 97% CD4, more than 85% CD8). Compared with primary, the secondary response was weaker and peaked at day 5, not 15. The study noted that FACS-sorted repertoires could contain abundant clonotypes contaminating from the bulk population.

TCRdb used MiXCR to reprocess the 5' RACE reads, holding one entry per CDR3 protein. The sample lists hundreds of thousands of distinct CDR3 sequences, roughly 20% occurring once. This specimen was PBMCs, taken before the yellow fever booster vaccination. The V and J genes are TRBV12-3 or TRBV12-4 and TRBJ1-5, with D maybe TRBD1 (6 bases). The sequence was collected from a man between 18 and 29 years old who received the YFV17D yellow fever vaccine. The CDR3 sequence: CATASGDGQPQHF. For the CDR3, the DNA is TGTGCCACCGCATCAGGGGACGGGCAGCCCCAGCATTTT.